The next 16 T cell receptor beta chains were all read from a single sample in a study of blood T cells in healthy people across ages. Primed by a sample-barcoded 5' primer and a J-beta primer mix, a second PCR proceeded for roughly 6 to 12 cycles. TCRdb reanalysed the 5' RACE reads using MiXCR and keeps one entry per CDR3 protein. The table includes about 1.8 million distinct CDR3 sequences, around 50% detected once. Sequencing was carried out using blood. These receptors all stem from a woman in her 40s in good health.

V usage is TRBV2 and J usage is TRBJ2-1, with D uncertain. V lost 5 bases and J 7 bases, leaving 21 bases between the germline ends. Looked up from germline, CDR1 is SNHLY and CDR2 is FYNNEI. This CDR3 is built from 16 residues. For the CDR3, the DNA is TGTGCCAGCAGTCCCCCGGGCACGTTCAAAAAAAATGAGCAGTTCTTC. It specifies CASSPPGTFKKNEQFF.

This clonotype has a handful of counts. The chain has TRBV7-2 and TRBJ1-2; D gene ambiguous. The CDR3 length is 14 residues. CDR1 is SGHTA, CDR2 FQGNSA, per germline. The V gene lost 0 bases and the J gene lost 3 bases, with 8 bases spanning the gap. The CDR3 spells CASSLAPLDYGYTF. Here the CDR3 DNA reads TGTGCCAGCAGCTTAGCTCCCCTCGACTATGGCTACACCTTC.

CDR3 coding DNA: TGTGCCAGCAGTGGCTACAGGGGGGCCCCTCCGTACTTC. It yields the protein CASSGYRGAPPYF. The chain has TRBV25-1 and TRBJ2-5; 8 nucleotides match TRBD1. Germline V lookup: CDR1 MGHDK, CDR2 SYGVNS. V dropped 4 bases and J dropped 13; count of bases not matched to a gene: 11. The CDR3 extends over 13 amino acids.

The chain couples TRBV12-3 or TRBV12-4 to TRBJ1-2; TRBD1 aligns across 7 bases. V shed 7 bases and J 4 bases; nucleotides not matched to a gene: 6. The CDR3 extends over 13 amino acids. The CDR3 bases are TGTGCCAGCACCTTGGACAGGCGCTATGGCTACACCTTC. Its translation: CASTLDRRYGYTF.

This clonotype was seen more than once but under ten times. V usage is TRBV21-1 and J usage is TRBJ2-3; TRBD1 is taken as the D call from the table, unchecked against the DNA. TRBV21-1 is a pseudogene segment. The CDR3 runs to 16 residues. The CDR3 DNA reads TGTGCCAGCAGCAAAGCGGGCAGGGTAGGAACAGATACGCAGTATTTT. Translation: CASSKAGRVGTDTQYF.

Worth noting for this clonotype: One junction end disagrees with the germline gene, perhaps due to a read error. This chain links TRBV15 with TRBJ2-7, with 11 bases that match TRBD1. Germline lookup yields CDR1 LNHNV and CDR2 YYDKDF (reference sequence). The CDR3 covers 16 residues. The CDR3 nucleotides read TGTGCCACCGGCAGAGATGTCGGGACAGGGGGCTACGAGCAGTACTTC. Protein product: CATGRDVGTGGYEQYF.

CDR3 DNA: TGTGCCAGCAGCTATCGGGACAGGGATACCTACGAGCAGTACTTC. The encoded protein is CASSYRDRDTYEQYF. The chain is built from TRBV11-2 and TRBJ2-7, with 9 bases matching TRBD1. The germline V gene encodes CDR1 SGHAT and CDR2 FQNNGV. The CDR3 runs 15 residues. V dropped 4 bases and J dropped 2; count of bases not matched to a gene: 6.

J is TRBJ2-4 and V is TRBV5-5; D might be TRBD2 (6 bases). CDR3 length equals 13 residues. V was pared by 6 bases and J by 13 bases, with 20 bases between. Germline V gene sequence: CDR1 SGHKS, CDR2 YYEKEE (reference sequence). The CDR3 DNA reads TGTGCCAGCACCCCCTCTACAATCCGGGAGCAGTACTTC. Residues: CASTPSTIREQYF.

The V call is TRBV6-2 or TRBV6-3, the J call TRBJ2-7; tentative D call: TRBD1 (6 bases). V lost 5 bases and J 2 bases, leaving 13 bases between the germline ends. From germline, CDR1 is MNHEY and CDR2 SVGEGT. CDR3 length equals 14 residues. CDR3 loop: CASSGQQGPYEQYF. The CDR3 nucleotides are TGTGCCAGCAGTGGACAACAGGGACCCTACGAGCAGTACTTC.

This clonotype has more than one count but fewer than ten. The chain has TRBV5-1 and TRBJ2-1; TRBD2 matches at 8 bases. The CDR3 totals 13 residues. CDR1 and CDR2 from the germline V gene are SGHRS and YFSETQ. The V segment lost 4 bases and the J segment 6 bases; nucleotides outside the gene matches: 3. The CDR3 DNA follows: TGCGCCAGCAGCACCGGGACTAGCAATGAGCAGTTCTTC. This gives the protein CASSTGTSNEQFF. Full variable domain (missing parts from reference TRBV5-1 and TRBJ2-1): KAGVTQTPRYLIKTRGQQVTLSCSPISGHRSVSWYQQTPGQGLQFLFEYFSETQRNKGNFPGRFSGRQFSNSRSEMNVSTLELGDSALYLCASSTGTSNEQFFGPGTRLTVL.

This sequence joins TRBV6-6 and TRBJ2-4; weak D call: TRBD1 (6 bases). The germline V and J ends were trimmed by 6 bases and 12 bases, with 24 bases remaining between them. This CDR3 is 15 amino acids long. The germline V gene encodes CDR1 MNHNY and CDR2 SVGAGI (reference sequence). Here the CDR3 DNA reads TGTGCCAGCAGAGATGGGGACACAGGGACAACCCCTCAGTACTTC. It encodes CASRDGDTGTTPQYF.

This chain joins TRBV12-3 or TRBV12-4 and TRBJ2-7, with D tentatively TRBD1 (5 bases). The ends were cut back, 6 bases at V and 3 bases at J, with 15 bases in the middle. The CDR3 length is 14 residues. This chain's CDR3 is CASSPDRTFYEQYF. The CDR3 DNA reads as TGTGCCAGCAGCCCTGACAGAACCTTCTACGAGCAGTACTTC.

The gene calls are TRBV24-1 and TRBJ2-7; TRBD1 is a possible D gene (6 bases). The CDR3 is 13 amino acids. Trimming left V 4 bases short and J 3 bases short, with 9 bases between. Germline-derived CDR1 and CDR2 are KGHDR and SFDVKD. The CDR3: CATSDRTVYEQYF. CDR3 coding DNA: TGTGCCACCAGTGACCGGACAGTCTACGAGCAGTACTTC.

The chain couples TRBV6-5 to TRBJ1-5; D call uncertain. V shed 6 bases and J shed 0 bases, with 12 bases lying between them. Germline V lookup: CDR1 MNHEY, CDR2 SVGAGI. The CDR3 is made up of 15 amino acids. CDR3 DNA: TGTGCCAGCAGGCGTTTGAGGGATAGCAATCAGCCCCAGCATTTT. Its translation is CASRRLRDSNQPQHF.

This chain uses TRBV15 with TRBJ1-5, with a weak D call TRBD1 (5 bases). V was trimmed by 0 bases and J by 0 bases, leaving 9 bases between them. CDR1 is LNHNV, CDR2 YYDKDF, per germline (reference sequence). The CDR3 spans 16 residues. CDR3 region: CATSRDKGASNQPQHF. CDR3 nucleotides: TGTGCCACCAGCAGAGATAAAGGGGCTAGCAATCAGCCCCAGCATTTT.

Remarks on this clonotype: Just one base apart from a much larger clone, this may be a read error. The chain couples TRBV7-6 to TRBJ2-5; 11 positions match TRBD2. V trimming: 5 bases; J trimming: 3 bases; junction bases outside the gene matches: 2. Germline loops: CDR1 SGHVS, CDR2 FNYEAQ. CDR3 length: 14 amino acids. CDR3 coding DNA: TGTGCCAGCAGCATGGGACTAGCGGAAGAGACCCAGTACTTC. Protein: CASSMGLAEETQYF.